This is a list of T cell receptor beta chains from one sample in a study of blood T cells in healthy people across ages. TCRdb recomputed calls from the 5' RACE reads with MiXCR, one row per CDR3 protein. The sample has hundreds of thousands of distinct CDR3 sequences; under 30% are singletons. Sequences were obtained from blood. The receptors shown here come from an elderly woman in good health. Both conserved end residues are part of each CDR3. D genes are given only for firm matches. Size values are once, few and many counts, or a class for expanded clones, and some rows have none.

V gene: TRBV12-3/TRBV12-4
clone size: .
D gene: TRBD1
J gene: TRBJ1-1
CDR3 protein: CASSPGQGEAFF
CDR3 DNA: TGTGCCAGCAGCCCTGGACAGGGAGAAGCTTTCTTT

V gene: TRBV4-2
clone size: many
D gene: TRBD1
J gene: TRBJ2-7
CDR3 protein: CASSQDQRGQGFNEQYF
CDR3 DNA: TGTGCCAGCAGCCAAGACCAAAGGGGACAGGGGTTCAACGAGCAGTACTTC

V gene: TRBV28
clone size: many
D gene: .
J gene: TRBJ2-5
CDR3 protein: CASSSPGDLKTQYF
CDR3 DNA: TGTGCCAGCAGTTCCCCGGGTGACTTGAAGACCCAGTACTTC

V gene: TRBV4-3
clone size: .
D gene: .
J gene: TRBJ2-2
CDR3 protein: CASSPATANTGELFF
CDR3 DNA: TGCGCCAGCAGCCCGGCGACAGCTAACACCGGGGAGCTGTTTTTT

V gene: TRBV29-1
clone size: many
D gene: .
J gene: TRBJ1-2
CDR3 protein: CSVDRQGGYGYTF
CDR3 DNA: TGCAGCGTTGATAGGCAGGGCGGCTATGGCTACACCTTC

V gene: TRBV20-1
clone size: .
D gene: TRBD2
J gene: TRBJ2-7
CDR3 protein: CSARDRRDYEQYF
CDR3 DNA: TGCAGTGCTAGAGATCGGAGGGACTACGAACAGTACTTC

V gene: TRBV7-9
clone size: many
D gene: .
J gene: TRBJ1-2
CDR3 protein: CASSLLGTVNYGYTF
CDR3 DNA: TGTGCCAGCAGCTTACTGGGGACGGTTAACTATGGCTACACCTTC

V gene: TRBV20-1
clone size: .
D gene: TRBD1
J gene: TRBJ1-3
CDR3 protein: CSARDPGTGFSGNTIYF
CDR3 DNA: TGCAGTGCTAGAGATCCTGGGACAGGGTTTTCTGGAAACACCATATATTTT

V gene: TRBV20-1
clone size: many
D gene: TRBD1
J gene: TRBJ1-5
CDR3 protein: CSARAPTGAGQPQHF
CDR3 DNA: TGCAGTGCTAGGGCCCCCACAGGGGCGGGTCAGCCCCAGCATTTT

V gene: TRBV20-1
clone size: many
D gene: TRBD2
J gene: TRBJ2-5
CDR3 protein: CSASGGAGQETQYF
CDR3 DNA: TGCAGTGCTAGCGGGGGGGCGGGGCAAGAGACCCAGTACTTC

V gene: TRBV10-3
clone size: many
D gene: .
J gene: TRBJ1-2
CDR3 protein: CAISTHQGYGYTF
CDR3 DNA: TGTGCCATCAGTACCCATCAAGGGTATGGCTACACCTTC

V gene: TRBV7-6
clone size: .
D gene: .
J gene: TRBJ1-2
CDR3 protein: CASSPGFLTGYTF
CDR3 DNA: TGTGCCAGCAGCCCAGGGTTCCTCACCGGCTACACCTTC

V gene: TRBV28
clone size: .
D gene: .
J gene: TRBJ1-5
CDR3 protein: CASSGGGIVSNQPQHF
CDR3 DNA: TGTGCCAGCTCTGGGGGAGGCATTGTAAGCAATCAGCCCCAGCATTTT

V gene: TRBV11-1
clone size: many
D gene: .
J gene: TRBJ1-6
CDR3 protein: CASSRGARALGTLHF
CDR3 DNA: TGTGCCAGCAGCCGCGGAGCCAGAGCCCTTGGCACCCTCCACTTT

V gene: TRBV25-1
clone size: many
D gene: .
J gene: TRBJ2-3
CDR3 protein: CASSETGRVRDTQYF
CDR3 DNA: TGTGCCAGCAGTGAAACGGGCAGGGTCAGGGATACGCAGTATTTT

V gene: TRBV20-1
clone size: many
D gene: .
J gene: TRBJ1-1
CDR3 protein: CSARDQVGRTEAFF
CDR3 DNA: TGCAGTGCTAGAGATCAGGTGGGGAGAACTGAAGCTTTCTTT

V gene: TRBV7-2
clone size: many
D gene: TRBD2
J gene: TRBJ2-3
CDR3 protein: CASSPTRGLEIYTQYF
CDR3 DNA: TGTGCCAGCAGCCCCACGCGAGGACTAGAAATATATACGCAGTATTTT

V gene: TRBV3-1
clone size: .
D gene: TRBD1
J gene: TRBJ1-3
CDR3 protein: CASSQDWGQGAGNTIYF
CDR3 DNA: TGTGCCAGCAGCCAAGATTGGGGACAGGGGGCTGGAAACACCATATATTTT

V gene: TRBV6-6
clone size: once
D gene: .
J gene: TRBJ1-1
CDR3 protein: CASSFLPDQENAEAFF
CDR3 DNA: TGTGCCAGCAGTTTCCTCCCGGACCAGGAGAACGCTGAAGCTTTCTTT

V gene: TRBV30
clone size: .
D gene: .
J gene: TRBJ1-5
CDR3 protein: CAWSEGPFGPQHF
CDR3 DNA: TGTGCCTGGAGTGAGGGGCCCTTTGGGCCCCAGCATTTT

V gene: TRBV12-3/TRBV12-4
clone size: many
D gene: TRBD2
J gene: TRBJ2-1
CDR3 protein: CASSPKAGVYNEQFF
CDR3 DNA: TGTGCCAGCAGCCCCAAAGCGGGGGTATACAATGAGCAGTTCTTC

V gene: TRBV7-2
clone size: many
D gene: TRBD2
J gene: TRBJ2-1
CDR3 protein: CAISALAGGPNEQFF
CDR3 DNA: TGTGCCATCAGTGCCCTAGCGGGGGGGCCAAATGAGCAGTTCTTC

V gene: TRBV30
clone size: .
D gene: .
J gene: TRBJ2-1
CDR3 protein: CAWSRTVSSYNEQFF
CDR3 DNA: TGTGCCTGGAGCCGGACGGTTAGCTCCTACAATGAGCAGTTCTTC

V gene: TRBV30
clone size: .
D gene: .
J gene: TRBJ2-1
CDR3 protein: CTCDRLSSYNEQFF
CDR3 DNA: TGTACCTGCGACCGACTGAGCTCCTACAATGAGCAGTTCTTC

V gene: TRBV29-1
clone size: many
D gene: .
J gene: TRBJ2-3
CDR3 protein: CSVEGVQGRMYTQYF
CDR3 DNA: TGCAGCGTTGAAGGAGTCCAGGGTAGGATGTATACGCAGTATTTT

V gene: TRBV6-2/TRBV6-3
clone size: many
D gene: TRBD2
J gene: TRBJ2-2
CDR3 protein: CASSYGLATGELFF
CDR3 DNA: TGTGCCAGCAGTTACGGACTAGCCACCGGGGAGCTGTTTTTT

V gene: TRBV4-1
clone size: few
D gene: TRBD2
J gene: TRBJ2-3
CDR3 protein: CASSHSGAGGPTDTQYF
CDR3 DNA: TGCGCCAGCAGCCATTCAGGAGCGGGGGGGCCGACAGATACGCAGTATTTT

V gene: TRBV5-6
clone size: many
D gene: TRBD1
J gene: TRBJ2-7
CDR3 protein: CASSGTGGPYEQYF
CDR3 DNA: TGTGCCAGCAGCGGGACAGGGGGCCCCTACGAGCAGTACTTC

V gene: TRBV6-2/TRBV6-3
clone size: .
D gene: .
J gene: TRBJ1-2
CDR3 protein: CASRYSDGGKGYTF
CDR3 DNA: TGTGCCAGCAGGTATTCCGACGGGGGAAAGGGCTACACCTTC

V gene: TRBV12-3/TRBV12-4
clone size: .
D gene: .
J gene: TRBJ1-5
CDR3 protein: CASSRSSGGASQPQHF
CDR3 DNA: TGTGCCAGCAGTCGATCTTCGGGGGGGGCAAGTCAGCCCCAGCATTTT

V gene: TRBV20-1
clone size: .
D gene: .
J gene: TRBJ2-1
CDR3 protein: CSAGGRSSGLRGSYNEQFF
CDR3 DNA: TGCAGTGCGGGGGGTAGAAGCAGCGGGCTTAGGGGCTCCTACAATGAGCAGTTCTTC

V gene: TRBV6-5
clone size: many
D gene: .
J gene: TRBJ2-7
CDR3 protein: CATEDGYEQYF
CDR3 DNA: TGTGCCACCGAGGACGGCTACGAGCAGTACTTC

V gene: TRBV15
clone size: many
D gene: TRBD2
J gene: TRBJ2-1
CDR3 protein: CATSRGLAGGSYNEQFF
CDR3 DNA: TGTGCCACCAGCAGAGGGCTAGCGGGGGGCTCCTACAATGAGCAGTTCTTC

V gene: TRBV5-1
clone size: .
D gene: TRBD2
J gene: TRBJ2-4
CDR3 protein: CASSSGTSGRSDIQYF
CDR3 DNA: TGCGCCAGCAGCTCCGGGACTAGCGGTCGTTCGGACATTCAGTACTTC

V gene: TRBV20-1
clone size: many
D gene: .
J gene: TRBJ1-2
CDR3 protein: CSAQAELYGYTF
CDR3 DNA: TGCAGTGCTCAGGCAGAATTATATGGCTACACCTTC

V gene: TRBV7-8
clone size: .
D gene: .
J gene: TRBJ1-1
CDR3 protein: CASSLGRPEAFF
CDR3 DNA: TGTGCCAGCAGCTTAGGTCGGCCTGAAGCTTTCTTT

V gene: TRBV9
clone size: .
D gene: TRBD1
J gene: TRBJ1-1
CDR3 protein: CASSANRGPGTEAFF
CDR3 DNA: TGTGCCAGCAGCGCCAACAGGGGGCCGGGCACTGAAGCTTTCTTT

V gene: TRBV5-6
clone size: many
D gene: .
J gene: TRBJ1-1
CDR3 protein: CASSFYGSGTEAFF
CDR3 DNA: TGTGCCAGCAGCTTTTATGGGAGCGGCACTGAAGCTTTCTTT

V gene: TRBV4-1
clone size: many
D gene: .
J gene: TRBJ1-1
CDR3 protein: CASSQGDGEQDTEAFF
CDR3 DNA: TGCGCCAGCAGCCAAGGGGACGGGGAGCAGGACACTGAAGCTTTCTTT

V gene: TRBV12-3/TRBV12-4
clone size: many
D gene: TRBD2
J gene: TRBJ2-3
CDR3 protein: CASRSTSGVTDTQYF
CDR3 DNA: TGTGCCAGCAGGTCAACTAGCGGGGTAACAGATACGCAGTATTTT

V gene: TRBV3-1
clone size: .
D gene: .
J gene: TRBJ1-4
CDR3 protein: CASRKTATNEKLFF
CDR3 DNA: TGTGCCAGCAGGAAGACAGCAACTAATGAAAAACTGTTTTTT

V gene: TRBV20-1
clone size: few
D gene: .
J gene: TRBJ2-1
CDR3 protein: CSASDTGSYNEQFF
CDR3 DNA: TGCAGTGCTAGTGACACAGGCTCCTACAATGAGCAGTTCTTC

V gene: TRBV20-1
clone size: few
D gene: .
J gene: TRBJ1-1
CDR3 protein: CSARGPVNDIAFF
CDR3 DNA: TGCAGTGCCCGGGGACCGGTTAACGATATTGCTTTCTTT

V gene: TRBV20-1
clone size: few
D gene: .
J gene: TRBJ1-5
CDR3 protein: CSARSGGLGNQPQHF
CDR3 DNA: TGCAGTGCTAGATCTGGCGGGCTGGGCAATCAGCCCCAGCATTTT

V gene: TRBV28
clone size: .
D gene: TRBD1
J gene: TRBJ1-1
CDR3 protein: CASSLPTMGQKNTEAFF
CDR3 DNA: TGTGCCAGCAGCTTACCTACCATGGGACAGAAGAACACTGAAGCTTTCTTT

V gene: TRBV5-1
clone size: many
D gene: .
J gene: TRBJ1-4
CDR3 protein: CASSLGGVRAEKLFF
CDR3 DNA: TGCGCCAGCAGCTTGGGTGGGGTACGTGCTGAAAAACTGTTTTTT

V gene: TRBV20-1
clone size: .
D gene: .
J gene: TRBJ2-7
CDR3 protein: CSARRPGSNEQYF
CDR3 DNA: TGCAGTGCCCGCCGACCCGGGAGTAACGAGCAGTACTTC

V gene: TRBV9
clone size: .
D gene: .
J gene: TRBJ1-6
CDR3 protein: CASSAPGRTYNSPLHF
CDR3 DNA: TGTGCCAGCAGCGCCCCAGGGAGGACTTATAATTCACCCCTCCACTTT

V gene: TRBV4-1
clone size: once
D gene: TRBD2
J gene: TRBJ2-1
CDR3 protein: CASSQDSGLAYNEQFF
CDR3 DNA: TGCGCCAGCAGCCAAGATTCCGGACTAGCGTACAATGAGCAGTTCTTC

V gene: TRBV6-1
clone size: many
D gene: TRBD2
J gene: TRBJ2-7
CDR3 protein: CASNPLAGASYEQYF
CDR3 DNA: TGTGCCAGCAATCCCCTAGCGGGGGCCTCCTACGAGCAGTACTTC

V gene: TRBV30
clone size: few
D gene: .
J gene: TRBJ1-1
CDR3 protein: CAWSARWGRNTEAFF
CDR3 DNA: TGTGCCTGGAGTGCCCGGTGGGGTAGGAACACTGAAGCTTTCTTT

V gene: TRBV20-1
clone size: many
D gene: TRBD1
J gene: TRBJ2-3
CDR3 protein: CSAGQGAKTDTQYF
CDR3 DNA: TGCAGTGCTGGACAGGGGGCTAAGACAGATACGCAGTATTTT

V gene: TRBV7-8
clone size: many
D gene: TRBD2
J gene: TRBJ2-7
CDR3 protein: CASSLGGRRNEQYF
CDR3 DNA: TGTGCCAGCAGCTTGGGCGGGAGAAGGAACGAGCAGTACTTC

V gene: TRBV9
clone size: many
D gene: .
J gene: TRBJ2-3
CDR3 protein: CASSVDPGLDTQYF
CDR3 DNA: TGTGCCAGCAGCGTAGACCCGGGTTTAGATACGCAGTATTTT